A selection of T cell receptor beta chains follows, all from one sample in a study of graft-versus-host responses after intestinal transplantation. These receptors' targets are unknown. The table came from immunoSEQ multiplex PCR; TCRdb's copy has only in-frame clones and leaves some out. The table lists about 90,000 clones, approximately 92% of them singletons. The sample was unstimulated CD8+ T cells sorted from spleen or lymph node cells, taken before intestinal transplant. The receptors were gathered from a human donor who received an intestinal transplant. CDR3s include the opening cysteine and the closing phenylalanine or tryptophan. The D gene is left open where the match is weak. Not every row has a clone size; where given, it reads once, few, many or a size class.

J gene,D gene,V gene,clone size,CDR3 DNA,CDR3 protein
TRBJ2-3,TRBD1,TRBV4-1,-,TGCGCCAGCAGCCGCGGACAGGGGACCGATACGCAGTATTTT,CASSRGQGTDTQYF
TRBJ2-7,-,TRBV7-9,-,TGTGCCAGCAGCCCCCCCTCCGGTGTGGAGCAGTACTTC,CASSPPSGVEQYF
TRBJ2-2,TRBD2,TRBV9,-,TGTGCCAGCAGCGTAAACCTAGCGGGGGGTCTCACCGGGGAGCTGTTTTTT,CASSVNLAGGLTGELFF
TRBJ1-6,TRBD1,TRBV5-1,-,TGCGCCAGCAGCTTGGAGGGACAGGGGGGCTCCTATAATTCACCCCTCCACTTT,CASSLEGQGGSYNSPLHF
TRBJ2-2,-,TRBV29-1,-,TGCAGCGTAGGAATCTGGCAGGGGAACACCGGGGAGCTGTTTTTT,CSVGIWQGNTGELFF
TRBJ2-7,-,TRBV19,-,TGTGCCAGTAGTTCGGCGGGATCCCTCTACGAGCAGTACTTC,CASSSAGSLYEQYF
TRBJ2-1,-,TRBV27,-,TGTGCCAGCAGTTGGGGGACTGGCAATGAGCAGTTCTTC,CASSWGTGNEQFF
TRBJ2-7,TRBD1,TRBV13,-,TGTGCCAGCAGCTTCCGGGACAGGGAAACCTACGAGCAGTACTTC,CASSFRDRETYEQYF
TRBJ2-1,TRBD2,TRBV4-1,few,TGCGCCAGCAGCCTCTCGACTAGCGGGGGCTACAATGAGCAGTTCTTC,CASSLSTSGGYNEQFF
TRBJ2-7,-,TRBV27,-,TGTGCCAGCAGTTTTGGGACTGCCTACGAGCAGTACTTC,CASSFGTAYEQYF
TRBJ1-1,-,TRBV28,-,TGTGCCAGCAGTTTTAGTATTGGGGACATCCACACTGAAGCTTTCTTT,CASSFSIGDIHTEAFF
TRBJ2-7,TRBD1,TRBV19,once,TGTGCCAGTAGTGGGACGACAGGGATCGAGCAGTACTTC,CASSGTTGIEQYF
TRBJ1-2,TRBD1,TRBV9,-,TGTGCCAGCAGCATTAGTCCGGACAGGGACGGCTACACCTTC,CASSISPDRDGYTF
TRBJ2-2,-,TRBV4-1,-,TGCGCCAGCAGCCAAGATAATACGGAGAGCACCGGGGAGCTGTTTTTT,CASSQDNTESTGELFF
TRBJ2-7,-,TRBV30,-,TGTGCCTGGGGATCGAGGTACGAGCAGTACTTC,CAWGSRYEQYF
TRBJ2-3,-,TRBV7-8,-,TGTGCCAGCAGTCATCTACGGGAGAGCACAGATACGCAGTATTTT,CASSHLRESTDTQYF
TRBJ2-2,-,TRBV2,-,TGTGCCAGCAGTGGAGGACAGAACACCGGGGAGCTGTTTTTT,CASSGGQNTGELFF
TRBJ1-4,-,TRBV25-1,-,TGTGCCACCCGACCCTCGTGGGGCGGCGCAACTAATGAAAAACTGTTTTTT,CATRPSWGGATNEKLFF
TRBJ2-3,-,TRBV21-1,-,TGTGCCAGCAGCAAACCCCTCCCACAGAGTTCTAGCACAGATACGCAGTATTTT,CASSKPLPQSSSTDTQYF
TRBJ1-2,TRBD1,TRBV9,once,TGTGCCAGCAGCGTGGCGACAGGGGCCAACGGCTACACCTTC,CASSVATGANGYTF
TRBJ1-2,-,TRBV19,-,TGTGCCAGTAGAACAGGGATCTATGGCTACACCTTC,CASRTGIYGYTF
TRBJ2-7,-,TRBV11-2,-,TGTGCCAGCAGCGGAACTAGATACGAGCAGTACTTC,CASSGTRYEQYF
TRBJ2-1,TRBD2,TRBV7-9,-,TGTGCCAGCAGCTTGGTGGGACTAGCGGGGGAAGGCAATGAGCAGTTCTTC,CASSLVGLAGEGNEQFF
TRBJ1-2,-,TRBV30,-,TGTGCCTGGAGTGTACAGGAAATGCCGGCCGGACCTTATGGCTACACCTTC,CAWSVQEMPAGPYGYTF
TRBJ2-3,TRBD2,TRBV6-4,-,TGTGCCAGCAGTGAGAGCGGGGGGGCTATAGATACGCAGTATTTT,CASSESGGAIDTQYF
TRBJ1-5,-,TRBV28,-,TGTGCCAGCAGGCGACAGACAATCAATCAGCCCCAGCATTTT,CASRRQTINQPQHF
TRBJ1-3,-,TRBV30,-,TGTGCCTGGGGGGACATCACGGGAAACACCATATATTTT,CAWGDITGNTIYF
TRBJ1-5,-,TRBV4-1,-,TGCGCCAGCAGCCGCATACAGGGTAGCAATCAGCCCCAGCATTTT,CASSRIQGSNQPQHF
TRBJ2-7,TRBD2,TRBV19,-,TGTGCCAGTAGTGCCTCGGGGGGTGGCTCCTACGAGCAGTACTTC,CASSASGGGSYEQYF
TRBJ2-1,-,TRBV27,-,TGTGCCAGCAGTACCTACGGTGAGCAGTTCTTC,CASSTYGEQFF
TRBJ1-1,-,TRBV27,-,TGTGCCAGCAGTTTGGGGGGTGGGGGGGCTGAAGCTTTCTTT,CASSLGGGGAEAFF
TRBJ1-6,TRBD1,TRBV19,-,TGTGCCTGCACGGGACAGGGTAATTCACCCCTCCACTTT,CACTGQGNSPLHF
TRBJ1-6,-,TRBV7-8,-,TGTGCCAGCAGCTTAGTTGTGACACCGGTTAGCTCCTATAATTCACCCCTCCACTTT,CASSLVVTPVSSYNSPLHF
TRBJ2-5,-,TRBV7-9,-,TGTGCCAGCAGCTTAGTCGTCGCGCGGCAAGAGACCCAGTACTTC,CASSLVVARQETQYF
TRBJ2-7,-,TRBV4-1,-,TGCGCCAGCAGCCAAGAGCCGACAGGCCTGGAGCAGTACTTC,CASSQEPTGLEQYF
TRBJ2-5,-,TRBV5-6,-,TGTGCCAGCAGCTTCCGGCGAAGACTGCCGCCCGGAGAGAAGACCCAGTACTTC,CASSFRRRLPPGEKTQYF
TRBJ2-5,TRBD1,TRBV5-1,-,TGCGCCAGCAGCTTGCTTTTGGGGGACAGGGGGCCAAAGACCCAGTACTTC,CASSLLLGDRGPKTQYF
TRBJ2-7,TRBD1,TRBV5-1,-,TGCGCCAGCACCCGGGACAGTGATTACGAGCAGTACTTC,CASTRDSDYEQYF
TRBJ1-2,-,TRBV4-1,-,TGCGCCAGCAGCCAAGCGCAGTCTAACTATGGCTACACCTTC,CASSQAQSNYGYTF
TRBJ2-1,TRBD1,TRBV7-2,-,TGTGCCAGCAGCTCTCCCGGGACAGGGGATAATGAGCAGTTCTTC,CASSSPGTGDNEQFF
TRBJ1-2,-,TRBV2,-,TGTGCCAGCACAGGGGAGTATGGCTACACCTTC,CASTGEYGYTF
TRBJ1-5,TRBD1,TRBV27,-,TGTGCCAGCAGTCACAGGGGGATCAATCAGCCCCAGCATTTT,CASSHRGINQPQHF
TRBJ2-2,-,TRBV6-1,few,TGTGCCAGCAGTGGCCTTAGCGACACCGGGGAGCTGTTTTTT,CASSGLSDTGELFF
TRBJ1-2,TRBD1,TRBV2,-,TGTGCCAGGTCCGGGACAGGGGGCGAGATCCTTATAAGCTACACCTTC,CARSGTGGEILISYTF
TRBJ2-7,-,TRBV28,-,TGTGCCAGCAGTCCACCGTTAGACAGCCCCTACGAGCAGTACTTC,CASSPPLDSPYEQYF
TRBJ1-1,-,TRBV5-5,-,TGTGCCAGCAGCTTGCGTCTCTTAACGGGTTTTACGAACACTGAAGCTTTCTTT,CASSLRLLTGFTNTEAFF
TRBJ2-1,TRBD2,TRBV6-4,-,TGTGCCAGCAGTGATCCAGCGGGAGGGATTAATGAGCAGTTCTTC,CASSDPAGGINEQFF
TRBJ2-5,TRBD1,TRBV11-3,-,TGTGCCAGCAGCCAGGGGGCCGGTTTGGAGACCCAGTACTTC,CASSQGAGLETQYF
TRBJ1-2,TRBD1,TRBV19,medium-sized,TGTGCCAGTATGGAGGGGGCGATAGGCTACACCTTC,CASMEGAIGYTF
TRBJ2-1,TRBD2,TRBV6-1,-,TGTGCCACCGTCGGATGGCGGGGGGGGTACAATGAGCAGTTCTTC,CATVGWRGGYNEQFF
TRBJ2-7,-,TRBV11-2,once,TGTGCCAGCAGTCTCGGGTATGGATCCTACGAGCAGTACTTC,CASSLGYGSYEQYF
TRBJ2-2,-,TRBV6-4,-,TGTGCCAGCAGTCCACTCCCGACCGGGGAGCTGTTTTTT,CASSPLPTGELFF
TRBJ2-1,-,TRBV6-1,-,TGTGCCAGCAGTGGTGCCATGGCGGGAAGCTCCTACAATGAGCAGTTCTTC,CASSGAMAGSSYNEQFF
TRBJ2-7,TRBD2,TRBV30,once,TGTGCCTGGAGTGACGACGGGGGGTACGAGCAGTACTTC,CAWSDDGGYEQYF